The 20 T cell receptor beta chains below all came from one sample that was sequenced in a study of OX40 agonist ivuxolimab in advanced cancers. The repertoire was sequenced with immunoSEQ multiplex PCR; TCRdb's copy has only in-frame clones and lacks some. The sample lists some 77,000 clones, approximately 94% occurring once. The sequencing used CD4+ or CD8+ T cells sorted from blood, collected in a trial of the OX40 agonist ivuxolimab. These receptors originate from an adult with an advanced solid tumor such as melanoma, head and neck, liver or kidney cancer.

This clone came up once. This chain links TRBV28 with TRBJ1-1; D call uncertain. Germline V CDR1 and CDR2: MDHEN, SYDVKM. Trimming stripped 6 bases from V and 1 base from J, with 9 bases between. CDR3 length equals 13 residues. In DNA form, the CDR3 reads TGTGCCAGCAGATCGCGGGGGAACACTGAAGCTTTCTTT. Translating it yields CASRSRGNTEAFF.

The chain is built from TRBV27 and TRBJ2-4, with no clear D. Per the germline V gene, CDR1 is MNHEY and CDR2 is SMNVEV (reference sequence). CDR3 length: 12 residues. V gave up 6 bases and J gave up 3 bases, with 6 bases separating them. The CDR3 loop reads CASRPNKNIQYF. The DNA of the CDR3 is TGTGCCAGCAGACCTAACAAAAACATTCAGTACTTC.

This clone was found once. V and J are TRBV7-6 and TRBJ2-2; 8 positions match TRBD2. The CDR3 contains 18 residues. V shed 4 bases, J shed 1 base, and the junction held 11 bases outside the gene matches. Germline V gene sequence: CDR1 SGHVS, CDR2 FNYEAQ. The CDR3 coding sequence is TGTGCCAGCAGCTCCCTAGCAGCGGGAGTCGTGAACACCGGGGAGCTGTTTTTT. It is translated as CASSSLAAGVVNTGELFF.

The rearrangement uses TRBV5-4 and TRBJ1-3; the D is unclear. Trimming shortened V by 2 bases and J by 4 bases, and 4 bases separated the two germline ends. The CDR3 extends over 12 amino acids. CDR1 is SGHNT, CDR2 YYREEE, per germline (reference sequence). The DNA of the CDR3 is TGTGCCAGCAGCTTAGACGGAAACACCATATATTTT. Translation: CASSLDGNTIYF.

The rearrangement joins TRBV5-4 to TRBJ2-1, with TRBD2 identical over 9 bases. The J segment lost 6 bases and the V segment lost 0 bases, leaving 4 bases of the junction unmatched. The CDR3 totals 15 residues. The germline gives CDR1 SGHNT, CDR2 YYREEE (reference sequence). Here the CDR3 reads CASSLGGRAINEQFF. The CDR3 bases are TGTGCCAGCAGCTTGGGCGGGAGGGCCATCAATGAGCAGTTCTTC.

The chain is built from TRBV7-2 and TRBJ1-2; the D is unclear. V was shortened by 10 bases and J by 1 base, with 7 bases between the two germline ends. CDR3 length: 11 amino acids. Germline CDR1 reads SGHTA; CDR2 reads FQGNSA. The CDR3 is CATTLNYGYTF. For the CDR3, the DNA is TGTGCCACCACCCTTAACTATGGCTACACCTTC.

The chain couples TRBV7-9 to TRBJ1-2; 12 bases map to TRBD1. The CDR3 totals 16 residues. The trim removed 5 bases at V and 8 bases at J, leaving 12 bases unmatched. The germline V gene has CDR1 SEHNR and CDR2 FQNEAQ (reference sequence). The CDR3 loop is CASSPLPGQGAGGYTF. The CDR3 nucleotides read TGTGCCAGCAGCCCGCTCCCGGGACAGGGGGCTGGGGGCTACACCTTC. Filled out from reference TRBV7-9 and TRBJ1-2, the complete variable domain reads DTGVSQNPRHKITKRGQNVTFRCDPISEHNRLYWYRQTLGQGPEFLTYFQNEAQLEKSRLLSDRFSAERPKGSFSTLEIQRTEQGDSAMYLCASSPLPGQGAGGYTFGSGTRLTVV.

This chain uses TRBV7-9 with TRBJ2-2; unclear D gene. The CDR3 has 13 residues. The germline V gene encodes CDR1 SEHNR and CDR2 FQNEAQ (reference sequence). Trimming removed 8 bases at V and 6 bases at J, with 13 bases between. Here the CDR3 reads CASGPTRSGELFF. DNA of the CDR3: TGTGCCAGCGGCCCGACGAGGTCCGGGGAGCTGTTTTTT.

V usage is TRBV19 and J usage is TRBJ2-7; 8 nucleotides agree with TRBD2. The V gene end was trimmed by 6 bases and the J gene end by 3 bases; junction bases not matched to a gene: 7. The CDR3 has 14 residues. Germline assignment: CDR1 LNHDA and CDR2 SQIVND (reference sequence). The CDR3 loop is CASSTGTRGYEQYF. The CDR3 region has the DNA TGTGCCAGTAGCACCGGGACTAGAGGCTACGAGCAGTACTTC.

V usage is TRBV14 and J usage is TRBJ2-5; possibly TRBD2 for D (6 bases). The V gene's germline CDR1 is SGHDN and CDR2 FVKESK. This CDR3 spans 14 amino acids. V lost 1 base to trimming and J lost 4 bases, with 10 bases between them. CDR3 residues: CASSQGSRGETQYF. CDR3 DNA sequence: TGTGCCAGCAGCCAAGGTTCGCGGGGAGAGACCCAGTACTTC.

The chain uses TRBV7-9 and TRBJ2-3, with D perhaps TRBD2 (5 bases). Germline V gene lookup returns CDR1 SEHNR and CDR2 FQNEAQ (reference sequence). The CDR3 runs to 16 residues. V lost 4 bases and J lost 1, with 15 bases in between. CDR3 loop: CASSSLVRGRTDTQYF. The CDR3 DNA reads as TGTGCCAGCAGCTCCCTGGTCCGAGGGCGCACAGATACGCAGTATTTT.

This clone was seen more than once but under ten times. The chain combines TRBV18 with TRBJ1-1; TRBD1 is a possible D gene (5 bases). The V end was cut by 4 bases, the J end by 5 bases, with 11 bases between. Per the germline V gene, CDR1 is KGHSH and CDR2 is LQKENI. The CDR3 totals 13 residues. CDR3 in amino acids: CASSQQRGTEAFF. CDR3 DNA: TGTGCCAGCTCACAACAAAGGGGAACTGAAGCTTTCTTT.

The chain is built from TRBV7-2 and TRBJ2-3, with a tentative D call TRBD2 (5 bases). V lost 3 bases and J 0 bases, leaving 7 bases between the germline ends. CDR3 length: 14 amino acids. Germline V lookup: CDR1 SGHTA, CDR2 FQGNSA. CDR3: CASSFGGSTDTQYF. CDR3 sequence (DNA): TGTGCCAGCAGCTTTGGCGGGAGCACAGATACGCAGTATTTT.

The chain couples TRBV2 to TRBJ2-2; D gene uncertain. Germline CDR1 reads SNHLY; CDR2 reads FYNNEI. The CDR3 spans 13 residues. Trimming cost V 2 bases and J 2 bases, with 3 bases left between them. CDR3 residues: CASSEFNTGELFF. CDR3 nucleotide sequence: TGTGCCAGCAGTGAATTCAACACCGGGGAGCTGTTTTTT.

The chain has TRBV28 and TRBJ2-3; 9 bases align to TRBD2. The CDR3 length is 15 residues. In germline, CDR1 is MDHEN, CDR2 SYDVKM. V was clipped by 4 bases and J by 7 bases; unmatched bases: 9. The CDR3 bases are TGTGCCAGCAGTTCAGCGGGAGGCCTAGGAAATACGCAGTATTTT. This sequence encodes CASSSAGGLGNTQYF.

This chain connects TRBV18 to TRBJ2-7, with D possibly TRBD1 on 5 matching bases. This CDR3 comprises 16 residues. Trimming shortened V by 5 bases and J by 3 bases, and 20 bases separated the two germline ends. CDR1 KGHSH and CDR2 LQKENI come from the germline V gene. CDR3 amino acids: CASSGSLGQKNYEQYF. Written as DNA, the CDR3 is TGTGCCAGCTCAGGTAGTTTGGGGCAAAAAAACTACGAGCAGTACTTC.

The chain couples TRBV11-3 to TRBJ2-7; TRBD2 is a possible D gene (6 bases). Germline assignment: CDR1 SGHNT and CDR2 YENEEA. The ends were cut back, 1 base at V and 5 bases at J, with 6 bases in the middle. The CDR3 totals 12 residues. The CDR3 sequence: CASSLAGDEQYF. DNA for the CDR3: TGTGCCAGCAGCTTAGCGGGGGACGAGCAGTACTTC.

In the case of this clone: At one of its ends the junction is not consistent with the germline gene, which may arise from a read error. The chain is built from TRBV28 and TRBJ2-7, with 8 bases that match TRBD1. CDR1 is MDHEN, CDR2 SYDVKM, per germline. There are 13 residues in the CDR3. The CDR3 protein is CASSLPRGLNINF. As DNA, the CDR3 is TGTGCCAGCAGTTTACCCAGGGGGCTAAACATTAACTTC.

This clone was seen only a few times. The V gene is TRBV19, the J gene TRBJ1-5; a weak D match, TRBD1 (6 bases). Trimming removed 5 bases at V and 7 bases at J, with 15 bases between. The CDR3 has 14 residues. From germline, CDR1 is LNHDA and CDR2 SQIVND (reference sequence). The CDR3 DNA reads as TGTGCCAGTAGTCCAACCTCAGGGGTGCAGCCCCAGCATTTT. Translated: CASSPTSGVQPQHF.

The chain is built from TRBV18 and TRBJ1-1; tentatively, D is TRBD1 (5 bases). The CDR3 runs 12 residues. Germline CDR1 reads KGHSH; CDR2 reads LQKENI. V shed 8 bases and J shed 0 bases, with 7 bases lying between them. This chain's CDR3 is CASQGMNTEAFF. The DNA of the CDR3 is TGTGCCAGCCAGGGAATGAACACTGAAGCTTTCTTT.